The 10 T cell receptor beta chains presented below share a single source sample, sequenced in a study of shared clonotypes between healthy human individuals. The assay was immunoSEQ multiplex PCR, and TCRdb's table has in-frame clones only and misses some. The table records 2.5 million or so clones, 85% to 95% of them present only once. Sequenced: naive CD4+ T cells sorted from blood. Subset here: CD45RA+ positively selected. The origin of the receptors is a man between 18 and 29 years old in good health.

The chain combines TRBV2 with TRBJ2-7; D is ambiguous. Germline V gene sequence: CDR1 SNHLY, CDR2 FYNNEI. The CDR3 sequence is 13 residues long. V lost 7 bases and J lost 2, with 12 bases in between. The CDR3 loop is CASNNGQTYEQYF. The CDR3 DNA reads as TGTGCCAGCAATAATGGGCAAACCTACGAGCAGTACTTC.

CDR3 sequence (DNA): TGTGCCAGCAGTCCCTACCGGGACGGAGAGACCCAGTACTTC. Translating it yields CASSPYRDGETQYF. This sequence joins TRBV28 and TRBJ2-5; D may be TRBD1 or TRBD2 (5 bases each). Germline CDR1 MDHEN, CDR2 SYDVKM. This CDR3 region has 14 residues. V was cut by 5 bases and J by 4 bases, with 14 bases left in between.

Note on this clone: The same CDR3 arises from other DNA sequences in this sample as well. This chain connects TRBV7-2 to TRBJ2-5; D is possibly TRBD2 (7 bases). Germline V gene sequence: CDR1 SGHTA, CDR2 FQGNSA. The CDR3 has 14 residues. The V gene lost 5 bases and the J gene lost 5 bases, with 15 bases spanning the gap. The chain's CDR3 is CASSPPGGWETQYF. The CDR3 coding sequence is TGTGCCAGCAGCCCCCCGGGGGGCTGGGAGACCCAGTACTTC.

To note about this clone: In the same sample, other DNA sequences code for this CDR3. The chain employs TRBV5-6 and TRBJ2-5; 7 bases are shared with TRBD1. CDR1 is SGHDT and CDR2 is YYEEEE in the germline V gene. The CDR3 has 13 amino acids. Unmatched junction bases numbered 1, after V lost 3 bases and J lost 2 bases. CDR3 DNA: TGTGCCAGCAGCTCGGGACAGCAAGAGACCCAGTACTTC. Translation gives CASSSGQQETQYF.

Concerning this clone: Other DNA variants within this sample encode the same CDR3. The J gene is TRBJ1-6, the V gene TRBV6-5, with a possible D match to TRBD1 (5 bases). There are 15 residues in the CDR3. Germline CDR1 reads MNHEY; CDR2 reads SVGAGI. The V and J ends lost 2 bases and 3 bases respectively, with 8 bases between them. The CDR3 loop is CASSYGGYYNSPLHF. CDR3 bases: TGTGCCAGCAGTTACGGGGGGTACTATAATTCACCCCTCCACTTT.

The chain is built from TRBV30 and TRBJ1-3; a possible D gene is TRBD1 (6 bases). This CDR3 spans 13 amino acids. Germline V lookup: CDR1 GTSNPN, CDR2 SVGIG (reference sequence). Trimming stripped 6 bases from V and 0 bases from J, with 9 bases between. CDR3: CACRTASGNTIYF. DNA of the CDR3: TGTGCCTGTCGGACAGCCTCTGGAAACACCATATATTTT.

This clone was seen just once. V gene TRBV15 combines with J gene TRBJ1-2; D remains ambiguous. Per the germline V gene, CDR1 is LNHNV and CDR2 is YYDKDF (reference sequence). The V end lost 6 bases, the J end lost 5 bases, and 16 bases lay between the germline ends. This CDR3 comprises 14 residues. CDR3 loop: CATRMKDLIYGYTF. The CDR3 DNA reads TGTGCCACCAGAATGAAGGACCTAATTTATGGCTACACCTTC. The whole variable domain, filled in from reference TRBV15 and TRBJ1-2, reads DAMVIQNPRYQVTQFGKPVTLSCSQTLNHNVMYWYQQKSSQAPKLLFHYYDKDFNNEADTPDNFQSRRPNTSFCFLDIRSPGLGDTAMYLCATRMKDLIYGYTFGSGTRLTVV.

The chain employs TRBV19 and TRBJ2-2; the D gene is possibly TRBD2 (5 bases). The CDR3 spans 14 residues. The V gene lost 3 bases and the J gene lost 5 bases, with 10 bases spanning the gap. The germline V gene encodes CDR1 LNHDA and CDR2 SQIVND (reference sequence). The CDR3 loop is CASSIIAGTGELFF. The CDR3 DNA is TGTGCCAGTAGTATTATCGCGGGTACCGGGGAGCTGTTTTTT.

The chain employs TRBV5-1 and TRBJ2-2, with TRBD2 identical over 9 bases. In germline, CDR1 is SGHRS, CDR2 YFSETQ. This CDR3 region has 16 residues. With 0 bases clipped from V and 7 bases from J, the junction kept 7 bases outside the gene matches. In DNA, the CDR3 is TGCGCCAGCAGCTTGGGCCCCGGGACTAGCAGCGGGGAGCTGTTTTTT. It specifies CASSLGPGTSSGELFF. The full variable domain, in which reference TRBV5-1 and TRBJ2-2 provide the parts outside the CDR3, is KAGVTQTPRYLIKTRGQQVTLSCSPISGHRSVSWYQQTPGQGLQFLFEYFSETQRNKGNFPGRFSGRQFSNSRSEMNVSTLELGDSALYLCASSLGPGTSSGELFFGEGSRLTVL.

V gene TRBV5-8 combines with J gene TRBJ1-3, with D unclear. This CDR3 has 13 residues. Germline CDR1 SGHTS, CDR2 YDEGEE. With 5 bases removed from V and 4 bases from J, the gap between germline ends came to 10 bases. CDR3 sequence: CASSFVGGNTIYF. CDR3 DNA sequence: TGTGCCAGCAGTTTTGTTGGGGGAAACACCATATATTTT.